The present T cell receptor beta chain was sequenced within a study of blood T cell repertoires in COVID-19. Looking at the study overall: Sites across the United States, Italy and Spain contributed samples from acute and convalescent COVID-19. From T cells, B-cell-depleted T cells, or PBMCs came the material, which was cDNA or gDNA.

Those who participated ranged in age from 18 to 89 years and resided in roughly 26 US areas. Cohort 3 donors were reported recovered after two negative PCRs, clearance, or symptom resolution. Assay used: immunoSEQ multiplex PCR; TCRdb lists only in-frame clones, some missing. The table has approximately 200,000 clones, 75% to 90% seen once; the top ten hold about 1.2%. Per germline, CDR1 MNHEY and CDR2 SVGAGI. This CDR3 has 13 amino acids. Trimming removed 6 bases from V and 5 bases from J; junction bases left unmatched: 6. This chain connects TRBV6-5 to TRBJ1-1, with 7 bases lining up with TRBD1. Material for sequencing was PBMCs or T cells enriched from blood (not recorded which). The TCR was taken from a young man who had recovered from COVID-19. CDR3 nucleotide sequence: TGTGCCAGCAGGAGGACAGGTGGGACTGAAGCTTTCTTT. Amino acids: CASRRTGGTEAFF.